This T cell receptor beta chain is from a study of identical twins. Points from the study as a whole: Conclusions came from cross-sectional statistical analysis, not from following the same donors. With abundant cord blood beta clonotypes, insertions were fewer; memory repertoires showed no such pattern.

This clonotype was found many times. The antigen is undetermined. Between the trimmed V and J ends, which lost 5 bases and 5 bases, there was a span of 15 bases. The CDR3 is 14 amino acids. Germline assignment: CDR1 SEHNR and CDR2 FQNEAQ (reference sequence). One entry per CDR3 protein results from TCRdb running MiXCR on the 5' RACE reads. The repertoire includes just over 450,000 distinct CDR3 sequences, 12% to 15% of them detected once, and around 0.52% sits in the top ten. This sample also appeared in a second study, on yellow fever vaccine responses in identical twins. That paper states: Twins' vaccine T cell responses reportedly seemed partly convergent and partly personalized.

Sequenced input: CD4+ T cells sorted from blood. The clonotype originates from a woman between 18 and 29 years old in good health. V gene TRBV7-9 combines with J gene TRBJ2-5; D is undetermined. DNA for the CDR3: TGTGCCAGCAGCCCCGATACCTCATCTGAGACCCAGTACTTC. This encodes CASSPDTSSETQYF.